This is a list of T cell receptor beta chains from one sample in a study of blood T cells in healthy people across ages. TCRdb ran MiXCR on the 5' RACE reads and lists one entry per CDR3 protein. This sample has about 930,000 distinct CDR3 sequences, with just under 30% found just once. These same records also appear under a second study, on T cells of mothers and their children.

The sample consisted of blood. All receptors come from a middle-aged woman in good health. Both conserved end residues are part of each CDR3. Fields, in order: V gene, J gene, clone size, D gene, CDR3 DNA, CDR3 protein. The D gene is left open where the match is weak. The size of a clone is reported for some rows only, either as once, few or many, or as a class for expanded clones.

V: TRBV10-3; J: TRBJ2-3; size: few; D: .; DNA: TGTGCCATCAGTGACAGGTCCACAGATACGCAGTATTTT; CDR3: CAISDRSTDTQYF
V: TRBV7-2; J: TRBJ2-5; size: .; D: .; DNA: TGTGCCAGCAGCCCTAGGGGGGGGCGTGGGCAAGAGACCCAGTACTTC; CDR3: CASSPRGGRGQETQYF
V: TRBV7-3; J: TRBJ2-7; size: many; D: TRBD2; DNA: TGTGCCAGCAGCCCACCACTGGCGGGGGAAACCTACGAGCAGTACTTC; CDR3: CASSPPLAGETYEQYF
V: TRBV29-1; J: TRBJ2-7; size: few; D: .; DNA: TGCAGCACCCGGACAGTAGATTCGTACGAGCAGTACTTC; CDR3: CSTRTVDSYEQYF
V: TRBV6-4; J: TRBJ2-1; size: many; D: TRBD1; DNA: TGTGCCAGCAGTGAAAGGGAGATACGACAGGGGAGGAACAATGAGCAGTTCTTC; CDR3: CASSEREIRQGRNNEQFF
V: TRBV5-1; J: TRBJ2-4; size: few; D: .; DNA: TGCGCCAGCAGCTTGGATGACAGGCTGAACATTCAGTACTTC; CDR3: CASSLDDRLNIQYF
V: TRBV13; J: TRBJ1-2; size: few; D: .; DNA: TGTGCCAGCAGCTTAGGTGTGGTGGGTGGCTACACCTTC; CDR3: CASSLGVVGGYTF
V: TRBV12-3/TRBV12-4; J: TRBJ1-2; size: .; D: .; DNA: TGTGCCAGCAGTTTAGGATTTAGAGCGAGGGAGTATGGCTACACCTTC; CDR3: CASSLGFRAREYGYTF
V: TRBV19; J: TRBJ2-3; size: few; D: TRBD2; DNA: TGTGCCAGTAGTAACCGGGACTACTCGCAGTATTTT; CDR3: CASSNRDYSQYF
V: TRBV7-2; J: TRBJ2-7; size: many; D: TRBD2; DNA: TGTGCCAGCAGCTTAGAGGGGAGGGGACCCTACGAGCAGTACTTC; CDR3: CASSLEGRGPYEQYF
V: TRBV5-6; J: TRBJ1-4; size: .; D: .; DNA: TGTGCCAGCAGCTCGGTCTCGTTCGGGGAAAAACTGTTTTTT; CDR3: CASSSVSFGEKLFF
V: TRBV6-5; J: TRBJ2-5; size: many; D: .; DNA: TGTGCCAGCAGTCGACTAGGGGGTTTGGAGACCCAGTACTTC; CDR3: CASSRLGGLETQYF
V: TRBV6-2/TRBV6-3; J: TRBJ2-3; size: .; D: .; DNA: TGTGCCAGCAGTTGGGGCCCGGGGAGCACAGATACGCAGTATTTT; CDR3: CASSWGPGSTDTQYF
V: TRBV3-1; J: TRBJ2-1; size: .; D: .; DNA: TGTGCCAGCAGCCGAGTCCGAGGTGGTGAGCAGTTCTTC; CDR3: CASSRVRGGEQFF
V: TRBV7-3; J: TRBJ2-3; size: .; D: TRBD2; DNA: TGTGCCAGCTCCCCCAGGGGGGCTAGCGGGGGGATTTTGGGAGATACGCAGTATTTT; CDR3: CASSPRGASGGILGDTQYF
V: TRBV4-1; J: TRBJ2-1; size: few; D: .; DNA: TGCGCCAGCAGCCAAGAAGAAGAAACCTACAATGAGCAGTTCTTC; CDR3: CASSQEEETYNEQFF
V: TRBV5-1; J: TRBJ2-7; size: many; D: TRBD2; DNA: TGCGCCAGCAGCTTTGGACTAGCGGGGTCCTACGAGCAGTACTTC; CDR3: CASSFGLAGSYEQYF
V: TRBV27; J: TRBJ2-2; size: .; D: .; DNA: TGTGCCAGCAGTTGGGTCGGGGGGCGGTACACCGGGGAGCTGTTTTTT; CDR3: CASSWVGGRYTGELFF
V: TRBV14; J: TRBJ1-2; size: .; D: .; DNA: TGTGCCAGCAGCCTCAGGAACGGGGGCTACACCTTC; CDR3: CASSLRNGGYTF
V: TRBV7-8; J: TRBJ1-2; size: .; D: .; DNA: TGTGCCAGCAGCTTAGCATTGCTCCACGGGACAAGCTTGGATGGCTACACCTTC; CDR3: CASSLALLHGTSLDGYTF
V: TRBV30; J: TRBJ2-1; size: few; D: .; DNA: TGTGCCTGGAGTGTATGGGCTAATGAGCAGTTCTTC; CDR3: CAWSVWANEQFF
V: TRBV2; J: TRBJ2-3; size: .; D: .; DNA: TGTGCCAGCACCATCTTGGGCACAGATACGCAGTATTTT; CDR3: CASTILGTDTQYF
V: TRBV30; J: TRBJ2-1; size: .; D: .; DNA: TGTGCCTGGACAAAGGGGGTCGGGGGCCCGTGGAATGAGCAGTTCTTC; CDR3: CAWTKGVGGPWNEQFF
V: TRBV5-1; J: TRBJ2-5; size: many; D: .; DNA: TGCGCCAGCAGCTTGAAGGGGACCCAAGAGACCCAGTACTTC; CDR3: CASSLKGTQETQYF
V: TRBV7-9; J: TRBJ1-4; size: few; D: .; DNA: TGTGCCAGCAGCCCGCACTCCGCAACTAATGAAAAACTGTTTTTT; CDR3: CASSPHSATNEKLFF
V: TRBV6-6; J: TRBJ2-3; size: few; D: .; DNA: TGTGCCAGCAGTAATGACTGGGACACAGATACGCAGTATTTT; CDR3: CASSNDWDTDTQYF
V: TRBV20-1; J: TRBJ2-3; size: .; D: TRBD2; DNA: TGCAGTGCTAGAGATCTTCTGATTGGGACTAAAGGGGCGGATACGCAGTATTTT; CDR3: CSARDLLIGTKGADTQYF
V: TRBV27; J: TRBJ2-3; size: .; D: TRBD2; DNA: TGTGCCAGCAGTCTCCTAGCGGTGGATGGCACAGATACGCAGTATTTT; CDR3: CASSLLAVDGTDTQYF
V: TRBV18; J: TRBJ1-1; size: .; D: .; DNA: TGTGCCAGCTCACAACCGCCCAGGCGTGAAGCTTTCTTT; CDR3: CASSQPPRREAFF
V: TRBV29-1; J: TRBJ2-7; size: many; D: .; DNA: TGCAGCGTACAAAGCGGCACCTCCTACGAGCAGTACTTC; CDR3: CSVQSGTSYEQYF
V: TRBV10-3; J: TRBJ2-7; size: many; D: TRBD1; DNA: TGTGCCATCAGTGATACCGGGACAGGGGTCTACGAGCAGTACTTC; CDR3: CAISDTGTGVYEQYF
V: TRBV24-1; J: TRBJ2-5; size: .; D: TRBD2; DNA: TGTGCCACCAGTGATGGAATTAGCGGGGGGGCCGTAGAGACCCGGTACTTC; CDR3: CATSDGISGGAVETRYF
V: TRBV6-1; J: TRBJ2-5; size: .; D: .; DNA: TGTGCCAGCAGTCAACAACCGGGAGAGACCCAGTACTTC; CDR3: CASSQQPGETQYF
V: TRBV28; J: TRBJ2-1; size: .; D: TRBD1; DNA: TGTGCCAGCAGTTTAGACAGGGGGCAGTTCTTC; CDR3: CASSLDRGQFF
V: TRBV9; J: TRBJ2-1; size: .; D: TRBD2; DNA: TGTGCCAGCAGCGTTCTCCTCGGTGGCGGGGGGACCAGCTCCTACAATGAGCAGTTCTTC; CDR3: CASSVLLGGGGTSSYNEQFF
V: TRBV6-2/TRBV6-3; J: TRBJ1-5; size: few; D: .; DNA: TGTGCCAGCAGTTACAACGTCCAGGGATTGTATCAGCCCCAGCATTTT; CDR3: CASSYNVQGLYQPQHF
V: TRBV5-1; J: TRBJ1-1; size: few; D: .; DNA: TGCGCCAGCAGCCCCAACGGGGGGGTGAACACTGAAGCTTTCTTT; CDR3: CASSPNGGVNTEAFF
V: TRBV4-2; J: TRBJ2-1; size: .; D: .; DNA: TGTGCCACGAGCCAAGAGGGAGGGGGTGCTTACAATGAGCAGTTCTTC; CDR3: CATSQEGGGAYNEQFF
V: TRBV6-2/TRBV6-3; J: TRBJ1-3; size: .; D: .; DNA: TGTGCCAGCATCGACAGGTTGGGGGCTGCTGGAAACACCATATATTTT; CDR3: CASIDRLGAAGNTIYF
V: TRBV12-3/TRBV12-4; J: TRBJ2-2; size: few; D: .; DNA: TGTGCCAGCAGTCCCTACCTTACTAGAGCGAACACCGGGGAGCTGTTTTTT; CDR3: CASSPYLTRANTGELFF
V: TRBV5-1; J: TRBJ1-2; size: .; D: TRBD1; DNA: TGCGCCAGCAGCGAAGCGAGGGGGCTGAACTATGGCTACACCTTC; CDR3: CASSEARGLNYGYTF
V: TRBV28; J: TRBJ1-2; size: .; D: .; DNA: TGTGCCAGCAGTCTCCCCGGGGGGGGAATAAACTATGGCTACACCTTC; CDR3: CASSLPGGGINYGYTF
V: TRBV6-6; J: TRBJ1-3; size: few; D: TRBD1; DNA: TGTGCCAGCAGTTACCGGACAGGGGAGGAAGACACCATATATTTT; CDR3: CASSYRTGEEDTIYF
V: TRBV5-6; J: TRBJ1-2; size: .; D: TRBD1; DNA: TGTGCCAGCGCGACAGGGAACTATGGCTACACCTTC; CDR3: CASATGNYGYTF
V: TRBV11-2; J: TRBJ1-2; size: many; D: .; DNA: TGTGCCAGCAGCTTGACCAGGACTAACTATGGCTACACCTTC; CDR3: CASSLTRTNYGYTF
V: TRBV6-1; J: TRBJ2-1; size: few; D: .; DNA: TGTGCCAGCCCTCCCTCGATGGGCGTCCCGGACAATGAGCAGTTCTTC; CDR3: CASPPSMGVPDNEQFF
V: TRBV7-9; J: TRBJ1-2; size: many; D: .; DNA: TGTGCCAGCAGCCACGAAATGGGGGGCTACACCTTC; CDR3: CASSHEMGGYTF